This T cell receptor beta chain derives from a study of kidney transplant recipient with SARS-CoV-2 infection. TCRdb analysed the reads with MiXCR anew, one entry per CDR3 protein. This sample yields about 250,000 distinct CDR3 sequences, of which 29% are seen a single time; nearly 7.5% belongs to the top ten. This clonotype was recorded many times. Sequences were derived from a blood sample, sampled at baseline and between days 110 and 120 from a kidney transplant recipient. The sequence derives from a young adult male patient who had COVID-19 and was a kidney transplant recipient. Among the T cells, some may be from the graft donor.

CDR3 residues: CASSVGFSGWGAGELFF. The CDR3 bases are TGTGCCAGCAGCGTGGGCTTTTCTGGGTGGGGCGCCGGGGAGCTGTTTTTT. The V gene is TRBV9, the J gene TRBJ2-2; D possibly corresponds to TRBD1 (5 bases). The germline gives CDR1 SGDLS, CDR2 YYNGEE. The CDR3 runs 17 residues. V shed 2 bases and J shed 6 bases, with 20 bases lying between them.